This T cell receptor (beta chain) emerged from a study of blood T cells in healthy people across ages. Sample-barcoded 5' priming and a J-beta primer mix drove a second PCR of 7 to 11 cycles. Sequencing yielded, for each sample, at least 3 million paired-end reads carrying CDR3. TCRdb processed the 5' RACE reads anew with MiXCR; each CDR3 protein has one entry. In the table there are about 1 million distinct CDR3 sequences, around 43% of which are singletons. The V end was cut by 5 bases, the J end by 2 bases, with 18 bases between. In germline, CDR1 is LGHNT, CDR2 FRNRAP. The CDR3 has 16 amino acids. Study results and caveats: Researchers judged that diversity estimates from one million T cells fell short of true values. The long-lived group displayed more naive CD4+ cells, plus higher diversity, than the aged donors did.

Extraction yielded at least 5 micrograms of total RNA per sample. Concerning this clonotype itself: Its antigen is unidentified.

Source material: blood. The chain joins TRBV12-5 to TRBJ2-5; D call uncertain. The receptor was isolated from a woman aged 55-70 years in good health. The CDR3 DNA follows: TGTGCTAGTGGTAGTAGCCGCCGAAGTAGACAAGAGACCCAGTACTTC. Translating gives CASGSSRRSRQETQYF.